This T cell receptor beta chain was sequenced for a study of T cells in Graves' hyperthyroidism and ophthalmopathy. Points from the study as a whole: Stable hyperthyroidism and ophthalmopathy were separated using 13 V-J signatures. Blood also held most thyroid clonotypes expanded beyond 0.001.

Amplification of TCR beta CDR3 regions used RNA as the template. An initial round of RT-PCR targeting the TCR CDR3 relied on the HTBI primer set. TCRdb processed the multiplex PCR reads anew with MiXCR; each CDR3 protein has one entry. The table lists roughly 550,000 distinct CDR3 sequences, around 15% of them singletons. With regard to this clonotype: The antigen is undetermined.

V lost 0 bases, J lost 1 base, and 9 bases lay in between. The CDR3 sequence is 14 residues long. The germline V gene encodes CDR1 DFQATT and CDR2 SNEGSKA (reference sequence). The J gene is TRBJ2-5, the V gene TRBV20-1; TRBD2 might be the D (5 bases). Sequencing was done on a sample of blood. This receptor was obtained from a woman aged 30 to 39 with Graves' ophthalmopathy. This chain's CDR3 is CSARDRGSQETQYF. The CDR3 bases are TGCAGTGCTAGAGATCGAGGGAGCCAAGAGACCCAGTACTTC.